This T cell receptor beta chain was documented in a study of patients and donors after allogeneic stem cell transplantation. V lost 7 bases, J lost 0 bases, and 9 bases lay in between. The germline V gene encodes CDR1 SQVTM and CDR2 ANQGSEA. The CDR3 sequence is 12 residues long. MiXCR, run by TCRdb on the RT-PCR reads, gives a single entry per CDR3 protein. Of fewer than 200,000 distinct CDR3 sequences listed, 30% were seen once; the top ten hold about 3.3%. This chain uses TRBV29-1 with TRBJ2-5; D not resolved. The receptor was isolated from a human donor who was either an allogeneic HSCT recipient or a stem cell or donor lymphocyte infusion donor (not recorded which). It is not recorded whose cells these are; they may come from a transplant donor. The sample taken for sequencing was blood, either unsorted or a sorted T cell fraction (not recorded which). In DNA, the CDR3 is TGCAGCGGATCTAAGGACCAAGAGACCCAGTACTTC. Encoded protein: CSGSKDQETQYF. The complete variable domain, with remaining parts taken from reference TRBV29-1 and TRBJ2-5, reads SAVISQKPSRDICQRGTSLTIQCQVDSQVTMMFWYRQQPGQSLTLIATANQGSEATYESGFVIDKFPISRPNLTFSTLTVSNMSPEDSSIYLCSGSKDQETQYFGPGTRLLVL.